The clone carrying this TCR beta chain is a singleton in its sample. What it binds is not known. With 60 Vbeta and 13 Jbeta primers, the PCR was carried out. The assay was immunoSEQ multiplex PCR, and TCRdb's table has in-frame clones only and misses some. Of some 150,000 clones in the sample, almost 85% are singletons; the top ten hold around 1.5%. Germline CDR1 and CDR2: MNHEY and SVGAGI. CDR3 length equals 15 residues. The V end was cut by 6 bases, the J end by 4 bases, with 17 bases between. The donors, nominally healthy at sampling, likely had unrecorded immune exposures. The record originates from a study of cytomegalovirus exposure and HLA in healthy donors. General study results and limits: HLA allele associations emerged for fewer than 20,000 TCR beta sequences in a later analysis, at 0.05 false discovery rate. In vitro experiments confirmed that a few CMV-associated chains were specific for CMV antigens.

J is TRBJ2-3 and V is TRBV6-5; the D gene is possibly TRBD2 (6 bases). The sequenced material came from PBMCs. The receptor's source is a man aged 25 to 45 in good health and CMV-seropositive. The CDR3 sequence is CASSYTGERSDTQYF. As DNA, the CDR3 is TGTGCCAGCAGCTACACGGGGGAGAGATCAGATACGCAGTATTTT.